This is a list of T cell receptor beta chains from one sample in a study of blood T cell repertoires in COVID-19. Using immunoSEQ multiplex PCR, the repertoire was profiled, and TCRdb retains in-frame clones only, with some absent. The sample has approximately 110,000 clones, 80% seen once. Sequenced sample: peripheral blood. The receptors shown here come from a human donor in a cohort sampled during active or convalescent COVID-19. Each CDR3 is given with its conserved first and last residue. Fields, in order: D gene, clone size, J gene, V gene, CDR3 DNA, CDR3 protein. The D gene is left open where the match is weak. Not every row has a clone size; where given, it reads once, few, many or a size class.

d_gene: .; abundance: .; j_gene: TRBJ2-1; v_gene: TRBV7-9; CDR3nt: TGTGCCAGCAGCTTTTGGGCGGGGATCTACAATGAGCAGTTCTTC; CDR3aa: CASSFWAGIYNEQFF
d_gene: .; abundance: .; j_gene: TRBJ2-3; v_gene: TRBV5-4; CDR3nt: TGTGCCAGCAAAAGGGGTTTCACAGATACGCAGTATTTT; CDR3aa: CASKRGFTDTQYF
d_gene: TRBD2; abundance: .; j_gene: TRBJ2-1; v_gene: TRBV27; CDR3nt: TGTGCCAGCAGTCCTTCACTAGCGGAGCTGTACAATGAGCAGTTCTTC; CDR3aa: CASSPSLAELYNEQFF
d_gene: TRBD1; abundance: .; j_gene: TRBJ2-1; v_gene: TRBV7-3; CDR3nt: TGTGCCAGCAGCACAGGACAGGTAGACGAGCAGTTCTTC; CDR3aa: CASSTGQVDEQFF
d_gene: .; abundance: many; j_gene: TRBJ1-2; v_gene: TRBV6-6; CDR3nt: TGTGCCAGCAAGGGGGAGTATGGCTACACCTTC; CDR3aa: CASKGEYGYTF
d_gene: TRBD2; abundance: .; j_gene: TRBJ2-3; v_gene: TRBV7-9; CDR3nt: TGTGCCAGCAGCAAACTAGCGGGGGGGAGAGATACGCAGTATTTT; CDR3aa: CASSKLAGGRDTQYF
d_gene: .; abundance: .; j_gene: TRBJ1-5; v_gene: TRBV19; CDR3nt: TGTGCCAGTAACCCATCGGACAGTAGCAATCAGCCCCAGCATTTT; CDR3aa: CASNPSDSSNQPQHF
d_gene: TRBD1; abundance: .; j_gene: TRBJ1-1; v_gene: TRBV20-1; CDR3nt: TGCAGTGCTAGTTGGGACAGGGGGCGTACAACTGAAGCTTTCTTT; CDR3aa: CSASWDRGRTTEAFF
d_gene: .; abundance: .; j_gene: TRBJ1-5; v_gene: TRBV19; CDR3nt: TGTGCCAGTAGGGGCCAGAACAATCAGCCCCAGCATTTT; CDR3aa: CASRGQNNQPQHF
d_gene: TRBD1; abundance: .; j_gene: TRBJ2-7; v_gene: TRBV7-2; CDR3nt: TGTGCCAGCAGCCCAACAGGGGGCTCTTTATACGAGCAGTACTTC; CDR3aa: CASSPTGGSLYEQYF
d_gene: .; abundance: .; j_gene: TRBJ2-4; v_gene: TRBV7-2; CDR3nt: TGTGCCAGCAGCCCCAAGGGCGGGTGGGCCAAAAACATTCAGTACTTC; CDR3aa: CASSPKGGWAKNIQYF
d_gene: .; abundance: .; j_gene: TRBJ1-2; v_gene: TRBV29-1; CDR3nt: TGCAGCGTCCGAGAATGGACAGTAGGTAGTGGCTACACCTTC; CDR3aa: CSVREWTVGSGYTF
d_gene: .; abundance: once; j_gene: TRBJ1-1; v_gene: TRBV5-4; CDR3nt: TGTGCCAGCAGCTTGAACGGACAGTTGAACACTGAAGCTTTCTTT; CDR3aa: CASSLNGQLNTEAFF
d_gene: .; abundance: .; j_gene: TRBJ2-1; v_gene: TRBV4-3; CDR3nt: TGCGCCAGCAGCCAAGAACTCAAGAATGGGCAGTTCTTC; CDR3aa: CASSQELKNGQFF
d_gene: TRBD1; abundance: .; j_gene: TRBJ2-4; v_gene: TRBV19; CDR3nt: TGTGCCAGTAGTACACTCCCCGGGACAGCAATAAACATTCAGTACTTC; CDR3aa: CASSTLPGTAINIQYF
d_gene: .; abundance: .; j_gene: TRBJ1-1; v_gene: TRBV13; CDR3nt: TGTGCCAGCAGCCCGGACACTCTGAACACTGAAGCTTTCTTT; CDR3aa: CASSPDTLNTEAFF
d_gene: TRBD1; abundance: .; j_gene: TRBJ1-6; v_gene: TRBV7-9; CDR3nt: TGTGCCAGCAGTCCCGGACAGGGAGAAAGGAATTCACCCCTCCACTTT; CDR3aa: CASSPGQGERNSPLHF
d_gene: .; abundance: once; j_gene: TRBJ1-4; v_gene: TRBV6-2/TRBV6-3; CDR3nt: TGTGCCAGCAGTTCGAGATCGCTACTATCAACTAATGAAAAACTGTTTTTT; CDR3aa: CASSSRSLLSTNEKLFF
d_gene: .; abundance: .; j_gene: TRBJ1-1; v_gene: TRBV7-8; CDR3nt: TGTGCCAGCAGCTTATACCAGGACACTGAAGCTTTCTTT; CDR3aa: CASSLYQDTEAFF
d_gene: .; abundance: .; j_gene: TRBJ1-3; v_gene: TRBV27; CDR3nt: TGTGCCAGCAGTCCTCGGGGGAGGGCCCTCTCTGGAAACACCATATATTTT; CDR3aa: CASSPRGRALSGNTIYF
d_gene: TRBD2; abundance: .; j_gene: TRBJ2-1; v_gene: TRBV6-6; CDR3nt: TGTGCCAGCAGTCAGTCGGGGGGGATAAACAATGAGCAGTTCTTC; CDR3aa: CASSQSGGINNEQFF
d_gene: .; abundance: once; j_gene: TRBJ2-1; v_gene: TRBV19; CDR3nt: TGTGCCAGTAGGAACGAGAGGCCCATGAATGAGCAGTTCTTC; CDR3aa: CASRNERPMNEQFF
d_gene: TRBD2; abundance: .; j_gene: TRBJ2-1; v_gene: TRBV7-2; CDR3nt: TGTGCCAGCAGCCTGACTAGCAGTTCCTACAATGAGCAGTTCTTC; CDR3aa: CASSLTSSSYNEQFF
d_gene: TRBD1; abundance: .; j_gene: TRBJ2-5; v_gene: TRBV19; CDR3nt: TGTGCCAGTAGTGGGGACAGAGCGTACCAAGAGACCCAGTACTTC; CDR3aa: CASSGDRAYQETQYF
d_gene: .; abundance: .; j_gene: TRBJ2-2; v_gene: TRBV11-2; CDR3nt: TGTGCCAGCAGCTTAGGCTACGCGAACACCGGGGAGCTGTTTTTT; CDR3aa: CASSLGYANTGELFF
d_gene: .; abundance: .; j_gene: TRBJ1-3; v_gene: TRBV19; CDR3nt: TGTGCCAGTAGTCTCTTGCCGGGTCCCGGGGGCTCTGGAAACACCATATATTTT; CDR3aa: CASSLLPGPGGSGNTIYF
d_gene: TRBD2; abundance: .; j_gene: TRBJ2-3; v_gene: TRBV6-5; CDR3nt: TGTGCCAGCAGAAGCGGGGGGGCCCCAGATACGCAGTATTTT; CDR3aa: CASRSGGAPDTQYF
d_gene: TRBD1; abundance: .; j_gene: TRBJ2-4; v_gene: TRBV6-5; CDR3nt: TGTGCCAACGAGGACAGGGTATCTAACATTCAGTACTTC; CDR3aa: CANEDRVSNIQYF
d_gene: TRBD1; abundance: .; j_gene: TRBJ1-2; v_gene: TRBV6-2/TRBV6-3; CDR3nt: TGTGCCAGCAGTTGGACTCGACAGGGGGCTAGCTACACCTTC; CDR3aa: CASSWTRQGASYTF
d_gene: TRBD1; abundance: .; j_gene: TRBJ1-2; v_gene: TRBV30; CDR3nt: TGTGCCTGGAGTATGACAGGGGGTATCTATGGCTACACCTTC; CDR3aa: CAWSMTGGIYGYTF
d_gene: TRBD1; abundance: once; j_gene: TRBJ2-5; v_gene: TRBV29-1; CDR3nt: TGCAGCGTTTATTTGCCTGGACAGGTGGAAGAGACCCAGTACTTC; CDR3aa: CSVYLPGQVEETQYF
d_gene: TRBD1; abundance: .; j_gene: TRBJ1-1; v_gene: TRBV4-2; CDR3nt: TGTGCCAGCAGCCAACCGGACAGGCGCACTGAAGCTTTCTTT; CDR3aa: CASSQPDRRTEAFF
d_gene: .; abundance: .; j_gene: TRBJ2-2; v_gene: TRBV28; CDR3nt: TGTGCCAGCAGCAGCGGCCGGACCGGGGAGCTGTTTTTT; CDR3aa: CASSSGRTGELFF
d_gene: .; abundance: few; j_gene: TRBJ2-7; v_gene: TRBV5-4; CDR3nt: TGTGCCAGCAGCCGTAACGACAGGAGTTTCTCCTACGAGCAGTACTTC; CDR3aa: CASSRNDRSFSYEQYF
d_gene: TRBD2; abundance: .; j_gene: TRBJ2-3; v_gene: TRBV7-3; CDR3nt: TGTGCCAGCAGCTTAACGCGGGGGGTTACAGATACGCAGTATTTT; CDR3aa: CASSLTRGVTDTQYF
d_gene: .; abundance: .; j_gene: TRBJ2-5; v_gene: TRBV9; CDR3nt: TGTGCCAGCAGCGTAGACAGCGGCCTCCCGAGCCTGCAGACCCAGTACTTC; CDR3aa: CASSVDSGLPSLQTQYF
d_gene: TRBD2; abundance: .; j_gene: TRBJ2-1; v_gene: TRBV5-8; CDR3nt: TGTGCCAGCAGCAATACCTGGGGGGGTTACAATGAGCAGTTCTTC; CDR3aa: CASSNTWGGYNEQFF
d_gene: TRBD1; abundance: .; j_gene: TRBJ1-1; v_gene: TRBV7-9; CDR3nt: TGTGCCAGCAGCGAGGACAGGGGGCGATTGAACACTGAAGCTTTCTTT; CDR3aa: CASSEDRGRLNTEAFF
d_gene: .; abundance: .; j_gene: TRBJ1-2; v_gene: TRBV15; CDR3nt: TGTGCCACCAGCAGAGGCTTAGACAACTCCTATGGCTACACCTTC; CDR3aa: CATSRGLDNSYGYTF
d_gene: TRBD1; abundance: .; j_gene: TRBJ2-1; v_gene: TRBV5-4; CDR3nt: TGTGCCAGCAGCTTGGGAATTGGGACAGATGAGCAGTTCTTC; CDR3aa: CASSLGIGTDEQFF
d_gene: TRBD1; abundance: .; j_gene: TRBJ2-7; v_gene: TRBV5-1; CDR3nt: TGCGCCAGCCGCCTCGGGACAGCTAGTAACGAGCAGTACTTC; CDR3aa: CASRLGTASNEQYF
d_gene: .; abundance: .; j_gene: TRBJ2-1; v_gene: TRBV4-2; CDR3nt: TGTGCCAGCAGCCAAGATCTGAACAGAGAGCAGTTCTTC; CDR3aa: CASSQDLNREQFF
d_gene: TRBD1; abundance: .; j_gene: TRBJ1-2; v_gene: TRBV9; CDR3nt: TGTGCCAGCAGCTCAAACAGGGGACCTAACTATGGCTACACCTTC; CDR3aa: CASSSNRGPNYGYTF
d_gene: .; abundance: .; j_gene: TRBJ1-6; v_gene: TRBV6-2/TRBV6-3; CDR3nt: TGTGCCAGCACCCCCCGGGACTGGGCCGCGACCCTCCACTTT; CDR3aa: CASTPRDWAATLHF
d_gene: TRBD1; abundance: .; j_gene: TRBJ2-1; v_gene: TRBV6-2/TRBV6-3; CDR3nt: TGTGCCAGCAGTTACTCGAACAGGGGGAGTGAGCAGTTCTTC; CDR3aa: CASSYSNRGSEQFF
d_gene: .; abundance: .; j_gene: TRBJ1-2; v_gene: TRBV14; CDR3nt: TGTGCCAGCAGCCAGAAGAGTAACTATGGCTGCACCTTC; CDR3aa: CASSQKSNYGCTF
d_gene: TRBD1; abundance: .; j_gene: TRBJ1-4; v_gene: TRBV7-9; CDR3nt: TGTGCCAGCAGCTTAGGGGACAGGGGGCGTGAAAAACTGTTTTTT; CDR3aa: CASSLGDRGREKLFF
d_gene: .; abundance: few; j_gene: TRBJ2-7; v_gene: TRBV4-2; CDR3nt: TGTGCCAGCAGCCAAGAGGCTGGCTACGAGCAGTACTTC; CDR3aa: CASSQEAGYEQYF
d_gene: .; abundance: .; j_gene: TRBJ2-5; v_gene: TRBV14; CDR3nt: TGTGCCAGCAGCCAGGAAACGACTAGGGCGGCCGAGACCCAGTACTTC; CDR3aa: CASSQETTRAAETQYF
d_gene: TRBD2; abundance: .; j_gene: TRBJ2-2; v_gene: TRBV6-6; CDR3nt: TGTGCCAGCACCCTAACGGCCGGGACTAGAGGCGGGGAGCTGTTTTTT; CDR3aa: CASTLTAGTRGGELFF
d_gene: TRBD1; abundance: .; j_gene: TRBJ1-5; v_gene: TRBV6-2/TRBV6-3; CDR3nt: TGTGCCAGCAGTTACCCCGGGACAGGGGGGTTTAATCAGCCCCAGCATTTT; CDR3aa: CASSYPGTGGFNQPQHF
d_gene: .; abundance: .; j_gene: TRBJ2-7; v_gene: TRBV6-2/TRBV6-3; CDR3nt: TGTGCCAGCAGTTACACGGGTCTAGCGTTGTACGAGCAGTACTTC; CDR3aa: CASSYTGLALYEQYF
d_gene: .; abundance: once; j_gene: TRBJ2-5; v_gene: TRBV5-1; CDR3nt: TGCGCCAGCAGCTTGGCCGGGACACTGCAAGAGACCCAGTACTTC; CDR3aa: CASSLAGTLQETQYF
d_gene: TRBD1; abundance: .; j_gene: TRBJ1-6; v_gene: TRBV10-3; CDR3nt: TGTGCCATCAGTGACCGGGACAGGGAAAATTCACCCCTCCACTTT; CDR3aa: CAISDRDRENSPLHF
d_gene: .; abundance: .; j_gene: TRBJ2-5; v_gene: TRBV7-2; CDR3nt: TGTGCCAGCAGCTTAAATACTAGATACCCAGAGACCCAGTACTTC; CDR3aa: CASSLNTRYPETQYF
d_gene: .; abundance: .; j_gene: TRBJ1-1; v_gene: TRBV13; CDR3nt: TGTGCCAGCAGCTTAGGCCTTGAGGGATGGGTTGAAGCTTTCTTT; CDR3aa: CASSLGLEGWVEAFF
d_gene: TRBD1; abundance: .; j_gene: TRBJ1-1; v_gene: TRBV6-5; CDR3nt: TGTGCCAGCAGCCCGGACAGGACACGGTACACTGAAGCTTTCTTT; CDR3aa: CASSPDRTRYTEAFF
d_gene: TRBD2; abundance: .; j_gene: TRBJ2-1; v_gene: TRBV5-6; CDR3nt: TGTGCCAGCAGCTTGGAGGTGGCGGGAGGCTCCTACAATGAGCAGTTCTTC; CDR3aa: CASSLEVAGGSYNEQFF
d_gene: TRBD1; abundance: .; j_gene: TRBJ2-1; v_gene: TRBV19; CDR3nt: TGTGCCAGCATCCAGGGGGCTGGCTACAATGAGCAGTTCTTC; CDR3aa: CASIQGAGYNEQFF